The 7 T cell receptor beta chains below were found in one sample sequenced in a study of cytomegalovirus exposure and HLA in healthy donors. Vbeta (60) and Jbeta (13) primers were used in the PCR. Profiled with immunoSEQ multiplex PCR; TCRdb holds only in-frame clones, not every one. The sample shows around 140,000 clones, about 10% of them seen only once. Sequenced input: PBMCs. The receptor set was obtained from a woman between 40 and 55 years old in good health and CMV-seropositive.

The V call is TRBV6-1, the J call TRBJ1-4; D not certain. This CDR3 region has 14 residues. V was trimmed by 6 bases and J by 3 bases, leaving 11 bases between them. The germline CDR1 and CDR2 sequences are MNHNS and SASEGT. CDR3 residues: CASSAGWANEKLFF. Written as DNA, the CDR3 is TGTGCCAGCAGCGCGGGATGGGCTAATGAAAAACTGTTTTTT.

This clone was detected only a few times. The rearrangement uses TRBV6-1 and TRBJ2-2; D is possibly TRBD1 (5 bases). The CDR3 is made up of 15 amino acids. V lost 4 bases to trimming and J lost 4 bases, with 13 bases between them. The germline V gene has CDR1 MNHNS and CDR2 SASEGT. CDR3 in amino acids: CASSVQGIGTGELFF. CDR3 nucleotides: TGTGCCAGCAGTGTTCAGGGAATCGGCACCGGGGAGCTGTTTTTT.

This clone has only a few counts. The gene calls are TRBV4-1 and TRBJ1-4; D gene unclear. The germline gives CDR1 MGHRA, CDR2 YSYEKL. The V end was cut by 0 bases, the J end by 8 bases, with 7 bases between. The CDR3 runs 13 residues. CDR3 in amino acids: CASSQDEMEKLFF. CDR3 DNA: TGCGCCAGCAGCCAAGATGAGATGGAAAAACTGTTTTTT.

This clone came up a few times. The CDR3 nucleotides are TGCGCCAGCAGCTTCGGACAGGGCGGGGAAAAACTGTTTTTT. Translation gives CASSFGQGGEKLFF. This chain uses TRBV5-1 with TRBJ1-4, with 8 bases matching TRBD1. This CDR3 contains 14 residues. J lost 8 bases, V lost 2 bases, and 5 bases had no gene match. CDR1 and CDR2 (germline): SGHRS, YFSETQ.

This clone turned up a few times. This chain links TRBV11-2 with TRBJ2-5; tentatively, D is TRBD1 (6 bases). CDR3 length: 14 amino acids. V shed 1 base and J shed 7 bases, with 13 bases lying between them. Per germline, CDR1 SGHAT and CDR2 FQNNGV. The CDR3 coding sequence is TGTGCCAGCAGCTTAGCCGGACAGACCGGGACCCAGTACTTC. It translates to CASSLAGQTGTQYF. The full variable domain, completed using reference TRBV11-2 and TRBJ2-5, is EAGVAQSPRYKIIEKRQSVAFWCNPISGHATLYWYQQILGQGPKLLIQFQNNGVVDDSQLPKDRFSAERLKGVDSTLKIQPAKLEDSAVYLCASSLAGQTGTQYFGPGTRLLVL.

The table lists this clone with a few counts. The chain uses TRBV19 and TRBJ2-1; 11 bases fit TRBD2. V was clipped by 1 base and J by 3 bases; unmatched bases: 5. This CDR3 spans 17 amino acids. Germline V CDR1 and CDR2: LNHDA, SQIVND (reference sequence). Here the CDR3 reads CASSIGSGGGIYNEQFF. CDR3 sequence (DNA): TGTGCCAGTAGTATAGGTAGCGGGGGGGGGATCTACAATGAGCAGTTCTTC.

As concerns this clone: A junction boundary mismatches the germline segment, possibly from a read error. Other DNA sequences in this specimen translate into the identical CDR3. The chain combines TRBV19 with TRBJ1-6; 10 nucleotides line up with TRBD1. This CDR3 spans 19 amino acids. Germline-derived CDR1 and CDR2 are LNHDA and SQIVND (reference sequence). CDR3 sequence (DNA): TGTGCCAGCAACGCCGGGGACAGGGGCTTTAGCTCCTATAATTCGCCCCTCCACTTT. Its translation is CASNAGDRGFSSYNSPLHF.